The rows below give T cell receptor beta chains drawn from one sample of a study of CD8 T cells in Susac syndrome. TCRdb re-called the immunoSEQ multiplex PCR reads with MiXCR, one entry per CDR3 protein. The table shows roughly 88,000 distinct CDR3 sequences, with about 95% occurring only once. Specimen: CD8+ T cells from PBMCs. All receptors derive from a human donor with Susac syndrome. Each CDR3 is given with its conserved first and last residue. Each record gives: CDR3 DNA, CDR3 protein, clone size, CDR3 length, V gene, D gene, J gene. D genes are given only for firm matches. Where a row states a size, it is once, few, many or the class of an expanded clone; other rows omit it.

TGTGCCAGCAACCCAAGACGATTGGGACTAGCGGGGGGGCGTGGCGGGGAGCTGTTTTTT CASNPRRLGLAGGRGGELFF NA 20 TRBV7-8 TRBD2 TRBJ2-2
TGTGCCAGCAGTCCGACGGCCATGAACACTGAAGCTTTCTTT CASSPTAMNTEAFF NA 14 TRBV12-3/TRBV12-4 NA TRBJ1-1
TGTGCCACCAGCAGAGGTCCGACAGGGGCCCAGCATTTT CATSRGPTGAQHF NA 13 TRBV15 TRBD1 TRBJ1-5
TGTGCCAGCAGTGTTGTAGCGGGAGGCCGATACAATGAGCAGTTCTTC CASSVVAGGRYNEQFF NA 16 TRBV2 TRBD2 TRBJ2-1
TGCAGTGCTAGATCCCAGGGGTACGAGCAGTACTTC CSARSQGYEQYF NA 12 TRBV20-1 NA TRBJ2-7
TGCGCCAGCAGCTTGCCCCTAGCGGGAGACCACTACAATGAGCAGTTCTTC CASSLPLAGDHYNEQFF NA 17 TRBV5-1 TRBD2 TRBJ2-1
TGTGCCAGCAGCGCGGCTACCGGGGAGCTGTTTTTT CASSAATGELFF NA 12 TRBV9 NA TRBJ2-2
TGCAGCGTTGAAGAAGGGGCTGGGGCCAACGTCCTGACTTTC CSVEEGAGANVLTF NA 14 TRBV29-1 NA TRBJ2-6
TGTGCCAGCAGGGACAGCCAACGCCGGCAGACCCAGTACTTC CASRDSQRRQTQYF NA 14 TRBV6-2/TRBV6-3 NA TRBJ2-5
TGTGCCAGCAGCTTTGACACCGGGGAGCTGTTTTTT CASSFDTGELFF NA 12 TRBV7-9 NA TRBJ2-2
TGTGCCAGCAGTAGACAGGGGGCAGATACGCAGTATTTT CASSRQGADTQYF few 13 TRBV6-2/TRBV6-3 TRBD1 TRBJ2-3
TGTGCCAGCAGTTTGGACACCACCAAAAACATTCAGTACTTC CASSLDTTKNIQYF NA 14 TRBV28 NA TRBJ2-4
TGTGCCAGCAGTTACCGAGCGCCCCCGTTGTTTGAGCAGTTCTTC CASSYRAPPLFEQFF NA 15 TRBV6-2/TRBV6-3 NA TRBJ2-1
TGTGCCAGCAGCGCCGGGACTAGTAAAGAGACCCAGTACTTC CASSAGTSKETQYF NA 14 TRBV9 TRBD2 TRBJ2-5
TGCAGTGCTAGAGCCAGCGGTGGGTACAATGAGCAGTTCTTC CSARASGGYNEQFF NA 14 TRBV20-1 NA TRBJ2-1
TGCAGCGTTTTAGCTCGATTGGGCTACACCTTC CSVLARLGYTF NA 11 TRBV29-1 NA TRBJ1-2
TGTGCCAGCAGCCCTTGGCAGGGCATGGCTGAAGCTTTCTTT CASSPWQGMAEAFF NA 14 TRBV13 NA TRBJ1-1
TGCAGTGCTAGAGATCGGAAAGCGGCCACAGATACGCAGTATTTT CSARDRKAATDTQYF NA 15 TRBV20-1 NA TRBJ2-3
TGTGCCAGCAGTTACTACGCCGGGGGCCCAGATACGCAGTATTTT CASSYYAGGPDTQYF NA 15 TRBV28 NA TRBJ2-3
TGTGCCAGCTCACCGGGACAGGGGAACTATGGCTACACCTTC CASSPGQGNYGYTF NA 14 TRBV18 TRBD1 TRBJ1-2
TGCAGTGCTAGGTGTCCTGACTCCTACAATGAGCAGTTCTTC CSARCPDSYNEQFF NA 14 TRBV20-1 NA TRBJ2-1
TGCAGTGCTAGAAATTTGGGGGGGGACAGGGATTGGGAGACCCAGTACTTC CSARNLGGDRDWETQYF NA 17 TRBV20-1 TRBD1 TRBJ2-5
TGTGCCAGCACGGTGGCCTCGGGCTACAATGAGCAGTTCTTC CASTVASGYNEQFF NA 14 TRBV6-2/TRBV6-3 NA TRBJ2-1
TGTGCCAGCAGTTATGGGACCCATAATGAGCAGTTCTTC CASSYGTHNEQFF once 13 TRBV6-5 NA TRBJ2-1
TGTGCCAGCAGCCCCGGGGACCACGAGCAGTACTTC CASSPGDHEQYF NA 12 TRBV7-9 NA TRBJ2-7
TGCAGCGTTGATGACTGGACAGGGGGCCAAGAGACCCAGTACTTC CSVDDWTGGQETQYF NA 15 TRBV29-1 TRBD1 TRBJ2-5
TGTGCCAGCACCGGACGGGGTCGTCTCTACGAGCAGTACTTC CASTGRGRLYEQYF NA 14 TRBV6-2/TRBV6-3 NA TRBJ2-7